Here is one TCR beta chain with its context. What it binds is unknown. This specimen belongs to a study of T-cell memory formation after mild COVID-19. Overall study results and limits: From day 15 to 85, contracting clones were balanced between CD4 and CD8, whereas later expanders leaned toward CD4+. Contracting clones localized mainly to CM and EM when CD4+ and mainly to EMRA when CD8+. Pre-infection memory already had some responding clones, implying cross-reactive memory joined. Unconfirmed was the SARS-CoV-2 specificity of second-wave clones that peaked on day 37.

V was cut by 0 bases and J by 3 bases, with 14 bases left in between. In germline, CDR1 is SGDLS, CDR2 YYNGEE. This CDR3 contains 16 residues. TCRdb redid the calling of the 5' RACE reads with MiXCR, one entry per CDR3 protein. The table records fewer than 500,000 distinct CDR3 sequences, 20% to 30% of them present only once. This clonotype originated in an adult woman who had mild COVID-19 (a few samples of this study predate the infection). Cell type and time point are not known. The sequencing input was PBMCs or a T cell subset sorted from them (not recorded which). The chain joins TRBV9 to TRBJ2-3, with D possibly being TRBD2 (5 bases). CDR3 in amino acids: CASSVVVGLRTDTQYF. In nucleotides, the CDR3 is TGTGCCAGCAGCGTAGTCGTCGGACTGAGAACAGATACGCAGTATTTT.